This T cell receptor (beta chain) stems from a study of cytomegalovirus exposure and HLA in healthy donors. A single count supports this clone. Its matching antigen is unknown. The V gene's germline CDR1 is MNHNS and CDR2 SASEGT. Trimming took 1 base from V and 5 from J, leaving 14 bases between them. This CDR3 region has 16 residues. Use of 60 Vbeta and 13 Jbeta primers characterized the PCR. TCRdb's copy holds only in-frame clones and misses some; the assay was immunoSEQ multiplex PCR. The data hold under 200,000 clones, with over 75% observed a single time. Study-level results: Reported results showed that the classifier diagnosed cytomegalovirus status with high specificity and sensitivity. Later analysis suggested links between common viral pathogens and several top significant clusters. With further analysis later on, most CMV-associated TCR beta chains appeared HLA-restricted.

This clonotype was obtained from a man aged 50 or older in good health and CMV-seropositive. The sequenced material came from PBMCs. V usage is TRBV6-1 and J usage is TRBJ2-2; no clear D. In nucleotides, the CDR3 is TGTGCCAGCAGTGAAGAAGACCGCCGAGGTACCGGGGAGCTGTTTTTT. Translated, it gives CASSEEDRRGTGELFF.